What follows describes a single T cell receptor (beta chain). These data come from a study of control samples from healthy donors and cancer patients. Repertoires were generated with immunoSEQ multiplex PCR, while TCRdb's copy carries only in-frame clones and drops some. The data contain some 200,000 clones, roughly 94% of them singletons. This CDR3 comprises 14 residues. Per germline, CDR1 ENHRY and CDR2 SYGVKD. Trimming at V came to 6 bases and at J to 8 bases, leaving 12 bases not matched to a gene. The sequence came from a man aged 50 to 60 in good health. The chain combines TRBV10-3 with TRBJ1-2; 7 bases line up with TRBD1. The sample taken for sequencing was blood. The CDR3 loop is CAIRPGDSNWGYTF. CDR3 nucleotide sequence: TGTGCCATCAGACCTGGGGACAGTAACTGGGGCTACACCTTC.